Below, 5 T cell receptor beta chains from the same sample are listed, as sequenced in a study of OX40 agonist ivuxolimab in advanced cancers. Assay used: immunoSEQ multiplex PCR; TCRdb lists only in-frame clones, some missing. The repertoire has about 93,000 clones, 94% of them found once; the top ten carry about 2.6%. Source: CD4+ or CD8+ T cells sorted from blood, taken in a trial of the OX40 agonist ivuxolimab. Receptors originate from an adult with an advanced solid tumor such as melanoma, head and neck, liver or kidney cancer.

The V gene is TRBV7-9, the J gene TRBJ2-7, with D unresolved. There are 15 residues in the CDR3. Germline V lookup: CDR1 SEHNR, CDR2 FQNEAQ (reference sequence). V was cut by 0 bases and J by 3 bases, with 12 bases left in between. The CDR3, as DNA: TGTGCCAGCAGCTTAGCGGTGCCTGACAACTACGAGCAGTACTTC. It translates to CASSLAVPDNYEQYF.

Concerning this clone itself: Other DNA sequences from this sample encode an identical CDR3 as well. In DNA form, the CDR3 reads TGCAGCGTTGGGACAGGGAATACCATATATTTT. Amino acid sequence: CSVGTGNTIYF. The V gene is TRBV29-1, the J gene TRBJ1-3; 8 bases are a match to TRBD1. Germline CDR1 SQVTM, CDR2 ANQGSEA. CDR3 length: 11 amino acids. V dropped 4 bases and J dropped 10; count of bases not matched to a gene: 3.

The chain couples TRBV7-9 to TRBJ2-7, with 8 bases matching TRBD1. CDR3 length: 15 amino acids. Per germline, CDR1 SEHNR and CDR2 FQNEAQ (reference sequence). Losses at the gene ends were 1 base for V and 5 bases for J; bases not matched to a gene: 7. CDR3 bases: TGTGCCAGCAGCTTAGGCAGGGACAGGCCCCACGAGCAGTACTTC. This sequence encodes CASSLGRDRPHEQYF.

A word on this clone: The same CDR3 arises from other DNA sequences in this sample as well. This rearrangement joins TRBV9 to TRBJ1-1; TRBD1 agrees at 8 bases. Germline values: CDR1 SGDLS, CDR2 YYNGEE. Trimming cost V 4 bases and J 3 bases; bases outside gene matches: 5. CDR3 length: 14 amino acids. The CDR3 protein is CASSLQDRDTEAFF. The CDR3 region has the DNA TGTGCCAGCAGCCTCCAGGACAGGGACACTGAAGCTTTCTTT.

The chain couples TRBV7-8 to TRBJ2-3, with 9 bases aligning to TRBD1. V shed 0 bases, J shed 2 bases, and the junction held 3 bases outside the gene matches. The CDR3 loop spans 16 amino acids. Germline V lookup: CDR1 SGHVS, CDR2 FQNEAQ. The CDR3 sequence is CASSLATGGATDTQYF. The CDR3, as DNA: TGTGCCAGCAGCTTAGCGACAGGGGGGGCCACAGATACGCAGTATTTT.